These T cell receptor beta chains were read from a single sample in a study of blood T cell repertoires in COVID-19. TCRdb's copy holds only in-frame clones and misses some; the assay was immunoSEQ multiplex PCR. The data contain a few hundred thousand clones, around 90% of them singletons. The sequenced material came from peripheral blood. The receptors derive from a middle-aged woman who had recovered from COVID-19. The CDR3 runs from the conserved cysteine through the conserved F or W. A D gene is named only where the DNA matches it firmly. Some rows have no size entry. The others give once, few or many, or a class for an expanded clone.

d_call | j_call | clone_size | v_call | cdr3_nt | cdr3_aa
NA | TRBJ1-1 | NA | TRBV15 | TGTGCCACCAGCAGCCGGCAGGGTATTTGGACTGAAGCTTTCTTT | CATSSRQGIWTEAFF
TRBD2 | TRBJ2-1 | NA | TRBV19 | TGTGCCAGTCACAGTCTAGCGGGAAGGACGTACAATGAGCAGTTCTTC | CASHSLAGRTYNEQFF
TRBD2 | TRBJ2-1 | NA | TRBV5-1 | TGCGCCAGCAGCGGAGAGACTAGCGGGCGGCAGTTCTTC | CASSGETSGRQFF
TRBD1 | TRBJ2-1 | NA | TRBV11-1 | TGTGCCAGCAGCCCCGGGACAGGCTTCTATGAGCAGTTCTTC | CASSPGTGFYEQFF
TRBD2 | TRBJ2-5 | NA | TRBV6-1 | TGTGCCAGCAGTGAAAGGGGGTCTAGCGGGAGTATGGAGACCCAGTACTTC | CASSERGSSGSMETQYF
TRBD1 | TRBJ2-1 | NA | TRBV24-1 | TGTGCCACCAGTGATTTCCGGGACAGCCCGAATGAGCAGTTCTTC | CATSDFRDSPNEQFF
NA | TRBJ2-5 | NA | TRBV6-5 | TGTGCCAGCTTTAACATTCAAGAGACCCAGTACTTC | CASFNIQETQYF
TRBD2 | TRBJ2-3 | NA | TRBV7-9 | TGTGCCAGCAGCTTAAGGTTCGCGGGGGGTCAAGATACGCAGTATTTT | CASSLRFAGGQDTQYF
TRBD1 | TRBJ1-4 | once | TRBV5-1 | TGCGCCAGCAGCCAGGGGGCAACTAATGAAAAACTGTTTTTT | CASSQGATNEKLFF
NA | TRBJ2-3 | once | TRBV7-9 | TGTGCCAGCAGCTTAGGATACTACACAGATACGCAGTATTTT | CASSLGYYTDTQYF
TRBD2 | TRBJ2-1 | NA | TRBV5-6 | TGTGCCAGTAGTTCGACGGGACTAGCGGGAGTCCTTCGGCATGAGCAGTTCTTC | CASSSTGLAGVLRHEQFF
NA | TRBJ2-7 | NA | TRBV24-1 | TGTGCCACCATTGTCCGCGAGCAGTACTTC | CATIVREQYF
NA | TRBJ1-5 | NA | TRBV4-1 | TGCGCCAGCAGCCAAGATGTGACAGTCAATCAGCCCCAGCATTTT | CASSQDVTVNQPQHF
NA | TRBJ2-3 | NA | TRBV21-1 | TGTGCCAGCAGCAATTCCCTTCCGTGGGGGGGATTACCCGGAGCTACGCAGTATTTT | CASSNSLPWGGLPGATQYF
TRBD2 | TRBJ2-2 | NA | TRBV30 | TGTGCCTGGATCCGGTATAGCGGGAGGGCCGGGACCGGGGAGCTGTTTTTT | CAWIRYSGRAGTGELFF
TRBD1 | TRBJ1-1 | few | TRBV12-3/TRBV12-4 | TGTGCCAGCAGTAGGGGGCGGCTTGGAGAAGCTTTCTTT | CASSRGRLGEAFF
TRBD2 | TRBJ2-2 | NA | TRBV29-1 | TGCAGCGTTTCTAGCGGGGGGAACACCGGGGAGCTGTTTTTT | CSVSSGGNTGELFF
TRBD1 | TRBJ2-2 | few | TRBV11-3 | TGTGCCAGCAGCTCCCGGGACAGTGAGGTGAACACCGGGGAGCTGTTTTTT | CASSSRDSEVNTGELFF
NA | TRBJ2-3 | NA | TRBV11-3 | TGTGCCAGCAGCCAACACGGAGACTATGTCACAGATACGCAGTATTTT | CASSQHGDYVTDTQYF
NA | TRBJ2-1 | NA | TRBV6-5 | TGTGCCAGCAGTCGGGAGTCGGTCTACAATGAGCAGTTCTTC | CASSRESVYNEQFF
TRBD2 | TRBJ2-1 | once | TRBV7-9 | TGTGCCAGCAGCTCCCCCGTCGGGCTAGCGGGGTACAATGAGCAGTTCTTC | CASSSPVGLAGYNEQFF
TRBD1 | TRBJ2-1 | NA | TRBV3-1/TRBV3-2 | TGTGCCAGCAGCCGGACAGGGTCCTACAATGAGCAGTTCTTC | CASSRTGSYNEQFF
TRBD1 | TRBJ2-3 | NA | TRBV7-6 | TGTGCCAGCAGCTTGTCAAAGACAGGGGCGAGCACAGATACGCAGTATTTT | CASSLSKTGASTDTQYF
TRBD1 | TRBJ1-1 | NA | TRBV5-1 | TGCGCCAGCAGCTTGCAAGGACAGGGAAACACTGAAGCTTTCTTT | CASSLQGQGNTEAFF
NA | TRBJ2-2 | NA | TRBV14 | TGTGCCAGCAGCCAAGACCCCATTTGGGGACTGAACACCGGGGAGCTGTTTTTT | CASSQDPIWGLNTGELFF
NA | TRBJ2-5 | NA | TRBV5-1 | TGCGCCAGCAGCGAGGGGGCGGGATTCATTTCAGAGACCCAGTACTTC | CASSEGAGFISETQYF
NA | TRBJ1-5 | NA | TRBV27 | TGTGCCAGCAGCCTAAGTAATCAGGGGCACCAGCCCCAGCATTTT | CASSLSNQGHQPQHF
TRBD1 | TRBJ2-5 | few | TRBV5-1 | TGCGCCAGCAGCGGCGGACTCTCGACAGGGGAAGAGACCCAGTACTTC | CASSGGLSTGEETQYF
NA | TRBJ2-2 | NA | TRBV21-1 | TGTGCCAGCAGCAAATTGTCGGGCCAGGGGGCGCGGACCGGGGAGCTGTTTTTT | CASSKLSGQGARTGELFF
TRBD2 | TRBJ2-1 | once | TRBV27 | TGTGCCAGCAGTGATAGCGGGCCCTACAATGAGCAGTTCTTC | CASSDSGPYNEQFF
NA | TRBJ1-3 | NA | TRBV5-4 | TGTGCCAGCAGCTCACCCTCTCAGGCTGGAAACACCATATATTTT | CASSSPSQAGNTIYF
TRBD2 | TRBJ2-3 | NA | TRBV27 | TGTGCCAGCAGTCTTTTGGGACTAGCGGGCGCAGATACGCAGTATTTT | CASSLLGLAGADTQYF
TRBD1 | TRBJ2-5 | few | TRBV2 | TGTGCCAGCATGAAGACAGGGGGAGAGACCCAGTACTTC | CASMKTGGETQYF
NA | TRBJ2-5 | NA | TRBV7-8 | TGTGCCAGCAGCCCCATGGCGGGAGAGACCCAGTACTTC | CASSPMAGETQYF
TRBD1 | TRBJ2-3 | once | TRBV7-9 | TGTGCCAGCAGAGAGACAGGGTTCATCACAGATACGCAGTATTTT | CASRETGFITDTQYF
TRBD2 | TRBJ2-1 | NA | TRBV27 | TGTGCCAGCAGTTCCCCGGGTAGCGGGGGGTACAATGAGCAGTTCTTC | CASSSPGSGGYNEQFF
TRBD1 | TRBJ2-5 | NA | TRBV6-5 | TGTGCCAGCAGCCGCCGACAGGGTGGAGAGACCCAGTACTTC | CASSRRQGGETQYF
TRBD2 | TRBJ2-1 | NA | TRBV9 | TGTGCCAGCAGCGGTAGCGGGAAGAATGAGCAGTTCTTC | CASSGSGKNEQFF
TRBD1 | TRBJ2-7 | NA | TRBV5-1 | TGCGCCAGCAGCTTGGCCGAGACAGGGGTTGCCTACGAGCAGTACTTC | CASSLAETGVAYEQYF
NA | TRBJ1-1 | NA | TRBV11-2 | TGTGCCAGCAGCCCACAATGGGGGGGGACCACTGAAGCTTTCTTT | CASSPQWGGTTEAFF
TRBD2 | TRBJ2-7 | NA | TRBV4-1 | TGCGCCAGCAGCCAAGCCACTAGCGGGAGGAGCTCCTACGAGCAGTACTTC | CASSQATSGRSSYEQYF
TRBD2 | TRBJ2-2 | NA | TRBV19 | TGTGCCAGTAGTATGGCTCTAGCGGGATCCCCCGGGGAGCTGTTTTTT | CASSMALAGSPGELFF